This T cell receptor (beta chain) was identified in a study of spatial heterogeneity in lung cancer. Study context: Raw sequencing reads included, on average, more than eight appearances of each unique TCR and UMI combination.

This clonotype was found many times. Specified time point: sample taken at primary tumor resection. The sequenced material consisted of unsorted whole RNA from tumor, nontumor lung or frozen PBMC. The CDR3 length is 13 residues. Deletions cut 4 bases from V and 5 bases from J, with 10 bases between. Germline CDR1 and CDR2: LGHDT and YNNKEL (reference sequence). TCRdb analysed the 5' RACE reads with MiXCR anew, one entry per CDR3 protein. The sample lists about 39,000 distinct CDR3 sequences; 2.5% to 3.5% were seen once. The rearrangement links TRBV3-1 to TRBJ2-3; unclear D gene. This sample comprised normal lung tissue next to the tumor, obtained at surgery. The TCR comes from a male donor with early-stage non-small cell lung cancer. The CDR3 spells CASSLPTGDTQYF. The CDR3 DNA sequence: TGTGCCAGCAGCCTCCCGACGGGAGATACGCAGTATTTT.